Below are 17 T cell receptor beta chains sequenced from a single sample in a study of CD8+ T cells in alopecia areata. cDNA serving as the sequencing template came from extracted, reverse transcribed RNA. The protocol was immunoSEQ multiplex PCR, while the TCRdb copy is restricted to in-frame clones and leaves out a portion. Here the sample spans about 200,000 clones, 30% to 40% being singletons. Indicated treatment: oral pan-JAK inhibitor, 5-10 mg twice daily. Sequencing was performed on CD4+ T cells sorted from blood, taken between weeks 30 and 35, from a patient treated with tofacitinib. These receptors all come from a human donor with alopecia areata.

The V call is TRBV18, the J call TRBJ2-7, with TRBD1 identical over 8 bases. With 3 bases clipped from V and 0 bases from J, the junction kept 4 bases outside the gene matches. Germline V CDR1 and CDR2: KGHSH, LQKENI. There are 15 residues in the CDR3. Here the CDR3 DNA reads TGTGCCAGCTCACCGAGGGACAGGTCCTCCTACGAGCAGTACTTC. Amino acid sequence: CASSPRDRSSYEQYF.

The chain combines TRBV18 with TRBJ2-7; a weak D match, TRBD1 (5 bases). CDR1 and CDR2 (germline): KGHSH, LQKENI. The V and J ends lost 3 bases and 3 bases respectively, with 12 bases between them. The CDR3 extends over 14 amino acids. The CDR3 sequence: CASSPSIGDYEQYF. The CDR3 region has the DNA TGTGCCAGCTCACCGTCAATAGGGGACTACGAGCAGTACTTC.

The rearrangement uses TRBV7-6 and TRBJ2-3; 12 bases agree with TRBD1. V lost 2 bases, J lost 6 bases, and 6 bases stayed unmatched. There are 16 residues in the CDR3. Per the germline V gene, CDR1 is SGHVS and CDR2 is FNYEAQ. The CDR3 here is CASSLRSGQGADTQYF. DNA for the CDR3: TGTGCCAGCAGCTTACGATCGGGACAGGGGGCGGATACGCAGTATTTT.

A few counts support this clone. Other DNA sequences in this sample translate to the same CDR3. V is TRBV6-5 and J is TRBJ1-1, with D uncertain. The germline V gene encodes CDR1 MNHEY and CDR2 SVGAGI. The V end lost 5 bases, the J end lost 1 base, and 5 bases lay between the germline ends. The CDR3 loop spans 12 amino acids. The CDR3: CASSRKNTEAFF. CDR3 in DNA: TGTGCCAGCAGTCGGAAGAACACTGAAGCTTTCTTT.

The CDR3 region is CSVVAGTSGPDEQYF. The CDR3 bases are TGCAGCGTTGTTGCTGGGACTAGCGGGCCAGATGAGCAGTACTTC. This chain connects TRBV29-1 to TRBJ2-7; 12 bases align to TRBD2. Germline V gene sequence: CDR1 SQVTM, CDR2 ANQGSEA. This CDR3 region has 15 residues. Trimming at V came to 4 bases and at J to 7 bases, leaving 11 bases not matched to a gene.

This clone was counted at least ten times. V and J are TRBV9 and TRBJ2-7; the match to TRBD1 covers 9 bases. V lost 4 bases to trimming and J lost 6 bases; unmatched junction nucleotides: 14. The CDR3 is made up of 16 amino acids. Germline loops: CDR1 SGDLS, CDR2 YYNGEE. The CDR3 bases are TGTGCCAGCAGCTCGACAGGGGGGCAGGGTTTAGGCGAGCAGTACTTC. Translating gives CASSSTGGQGLGEQYF.

Worth noting for this clone: This CDR3 is also generated by other DNA sequences in the sample. The rearrangement links TRBV19 to TRBJ1-1; 9 nucleotides agree with TRBD1. Germline CDR1 reads LNHDA; CDR2 reads SQIVND (reference sequence). V shed 6 bases, J shed 5 bases, and the junction held 4 bases outside the gene matches. The CDR3 loop spans 13 amino acids. CDR3 loop: CASRGQGDTEAFF. The DNA for the CDR3 is TGTGCCAGTAGGGGACAGGGTGATACTGAAGCTTTCTTT.

There are a few counts of this clone. This chain joins TRBV18 and TRBJ2-7; a weak D match, TRBD1 (6 bases). The CDR3 extends over 11 amino acids. Trimming left V 6 bases short and J 4 bases short, with 7 bases between. Germline V CDR1 and CDR2: KGHSH, LQKENI. The CDR3 nucleotides are TGTGCCAGCTCCCAGGGGTACGAGCAGTACTTC. This gives the protein CASSQGYEQYF. The full variable domain, completed using reference TRBV18 and TRBJ2-7, is NAGVMQNPRHLVRRRGQEARLRCSPMKGHSHVYWYRQLPEEGLKFMVYLQKENIIDESGMPKERFSAEFPKEGPSILRIQQVVRGDSAAYFCASSQGYEQYFGPGTRLTVT.

The V and J genes are TRBV19 and TRBJ1-2; a possible D gene is TRBD1 (5 bases). Germline loops: CDR1 LNHDA, CDR2 SQIVND (reference sequence). Trimming pared 5 bases from V and 7 bases from J, leaving 8 bases between. The CDR3 totals 11 residues. CDR3 nucleotides: TGTGCCAGTAGTGTTGGGGGTGGCTACACCTTC. Protein: CASSVGGGYTF.

As concerns this clone: Other DNA variants within this sample encode the same CDR3. The chain employs TRBV29-1 and TRBJ2-7; 8 nucleotides match TRBD2. V lost 3 bases, J lost 3 bases, and 4 bases stayed unmatched. Germline loops: CDR1 SQVTM, CDR2 ANQGSEA. The CDR3 length is 13 residues. The CDR3 loop is CSVEGLAGYEQYF. The CDR3 nucleotides are TGCAGCGTTGAGGGGCTAGCGGGCTACGAGCAGTACTTC.

On this clone itself: This CDR3 is also generated by other DNA sequences in the sample. The chain couples TRBV5-1 to TRBJ2-1, with 8 bases identical to TRBD2. This CDR3 contains 16 residues. J was trimmed by 0 bases and V by 4 bases; bases with no gene match: 6. Germline V CDR1 and CDR2: SGHRS, YFSETQ. The CDR3 loop is CASSLTSGSSYNEQFF. CDR3 coding DNA: TGCGCCAGCAGCCTAACTAGCGGAAGCTCCTACAATGAGCAGTTCTTC.

This clone was observed once. The gene calls are TRBV5-1 and TRBJ1-5; D is undetermined. The CDR3 consists of 16 residues. Germline-derived CDR1 and CDR2 are SGHRS and YFSETQ. V dropped 0 bases and J dropped 2 bases, with 12 bases sitting between them. CDR3 sequence: CASSLEGDKRNQPQHF. CDR3 sequence (DNA): TGCGCCAGCAGCTTGGAGGGCGACAAACGCAATCAGCCCCAGCATTTT.

The V and J genes are TRBV4-2 and TRBJ2-1, with 10 bases that match TRBD2. This CDR3 is built from 19 residues. J gave up 4 bases and V 3 bases, and 15 bases lay outside the gene matches. Germline CDR1 reads LGHNA; CDR2 reads YNFKEQ. The chain's CDR3 is CASSHGGSQTSGIYNEQFF. Here the CDR3 DNA reads TGTGCCAGCAGCCACGGAGGTAGTCAAACTAGCGGGATTTACAATGAGCAGTTCTTC.

The chain links TRBV7-9 to TRBJ2-7; no reliable D call. V dropped 5 bases and J dropped 1 base, with 15 bases sitting between them. This CDR3 contains 15 residues. Germline CDR1 reads SEHNR; CDR2 reads FQNEAQ (reference sequence). CDR3 coding DNA: TGTGCCAGCAGCCCAACACCGGGCCCGTCCTACGAGCAGTACTTC. Its translation is CASSPTPGPSYEQYF.

The chain couples TRBV6-5 to TRBJ2-7; a weak D match, TRBD1 (6 bases). CDR3 length: 14 amino acids. The V end lost 7 bases, the J end lost 0 bases, and 13 bases lay between the germline ends. CDR1 MNHEY and CDR2 SVGAGI come from the germline V gene. The DNA of the CDR3 is TGTGCCAGCAAAGACGACAGGAGCTCCTACGAGCAGTACTTC. Translation gives CASKDDRSSYEQYF.

This chain joins TRBV29-1 and TRBJ2-3; D unclear. Trimming cost V 5 bases and J 6 bases, with 6 bases left between them. CDR1 SQVTM and CDR2 ANQGSEA come from the germline V gene. CDR3 length equals 10 residues. This CDR3 is CSVFWDTQYF. In DNA form, the CDR3 reads TGCAGCGTTTTTTGGGATACGCAGTATTTT.

This clone has a handful of counts. The chain couples TRBV7-9 to TRBJ1-1; 8 bases are a match to TRBD1. V lost 1 base and J lost 6; bases outside the gene matches: 7. The CDR3 is made up of 15 amino acids. Germline V gives CDR1 SEHNR, CDR2 FQNEAQ (reference sequence). The CDR3 coding sequence is TGTGCCAGCAGCTTAGAGCGGACAGGGAAACCTGAAGCTTTCTTT. Translated, it gives CASSLERTGKPEAFF.